Sequencing of this TCR beta chain was carried out in a study of shared clonotypes between healthy human individuals. Across the whole study: Per donor, three plates held CD4 naive cells, three held CD4 memory, two held CD8 naive and one held CD8 memory.

Clones were read by immunoSEQ multiplex PCR, and TCRdb kept only the in-frame ones, dropping some. The table shows roughly 300,000 clones, with around 67% occurring only once. The CDR3 sequence is 16 residues long. V was pared by 5 bases and J by 5 bases, with 21 bases between. Looked up from germline, CDR1 is SGHVS and CDR2 is FQNEAQ. Study conclusions and caveats: Limitation of the genetic and exposure-history diversity represented came from the few donors. Among non-shared clonotypes, generation probabilities were lower than among those shared by all four donors.

As to this clone: Its antigen is not known.

The clonotype was recovered from a man aged 30 to 45 in good health. The sample comprised memory CD4+ T cells sorted from blood. This sample's subset: CD45RA-negative fraction. The chain has TRBV7-8 and TRBJ1-1; D remains ambiguous. Here the CDR3 reads CASSLTNGPATTEAFF. The CDR3 DNA sequence: TGTGCCAGCAGCCTAACTAACGGACCTGCGACGACTGAAGCTTTCTTT.